A single sample is the source of the 25 T cell receptor beta chains below, sequenced in a study of spatial heterogeneity in lung cancer. Specified time point: sample taken at primary tumor resection. The study sequenced unsorted whole RNA from tumor, nontumor lung or frozen PBMC. TCRdb called the 5' RACE reads again in MiXCR, with one record for every CDR3 protein. The sample contains some 85,000 distinct CDR3 sequences, approximately 20% of which appear only once. The specimen comprised PBMCs, sampled at surgery. Receptors were obtained from a male donor with early-stage non-small cell lung cancer.

This clonotype was seen many times. The genes are TRBV20-1 and TRBJ1-5; weak D call: TRBD1 (6 bases). CDR3 length: 13 amino acids. Trimming shortened V by 1 base and J by 5 bases, and 9 bases separated the two germline ends. Germline V gene lookup returns CDR1 DFQATT and CDR2 SNEGSKA (reference sequence). CDR3 sequence: CSARGGADQPQHF. The CDR3 coding sequence is TGCAGTGCTAGAGGGGGGGCCGATCAGCCCCAGCATTTT.

This clonotype was counted only a few times. The chain uses TRBV5-5 and TRBJ2-7; D is unresolved. The CDR3 length is 14 residues. Germline CDR1 SGHKS, CDR2 YYEKEE (reference sequence). V was cut by 0 bases and J by 2 bases, with 9 bases left in between. CDR3 in amino acids: CASSLAVGTYEQYF. CDR3 in DNA: TGTGCCAGCAGCTTGGCTGTAGGGACCTACGAGCAGTACTTC.

This clonotype occurred a few times. V gene TRBV7-6 combines with J gene TRBJ2-1; 8 bases match TRBD2. Losses at the gene ends were 1 base for V and 5 bases for J; bases not matched to a gene: 4. The length of the CDR3 is 15 residues. CDR1 and CDR2 (germline): SGHVS, FNYEAQ. The CDR3 DNA sequence: TGTGCCAGCAGCTTAGACGGGGGGGCCCACAATGAGCAGTTCTTC. It specifies CASSLDGGAHNEQFF.

The genes are TRBV5-1 and TRBJ2-1; possible D gene TRBD1, 5 bases. The CDR3 has 16 amino acids. Looked up from germline, CDR1 is SGHRS and CDR2 is YFSETQ. Trimming left V 0 bases short and J 0 bases short, with 10 bases between. CDR3 amino acids: CASSLEGPSSYNEQFF. For the CDR3, the DNA is TGCGCCAGCAGCTTGGAGGGGCCCAGCTCCTACAATGAGCAGTTCTTC.

This clonotype was counted only a few times. The chain recombines TRBV9 with TRBJ1-4; perhaps TRBD1 as D (6 bases). Germline V gene lookup returns CDR1 SGDLS and CDR2 YYNGEE. Trimming took 4 bases from V and 7 from J, leaving 17 bases between them. This CDR3 region has 15 residues. The CDR3 spells CASSLSGAVVEKLFF. The DNA of the CDR3 is TGTGCCAGCAGCTTGTCAGGGGCGGTGGTTGAAAAACTGTTTTTT.

J is TRBJ2-3 and V is TRBV24-1, with TRBD1 matching over 11 bases. Germline CDR1 and CDR2: KGHDR and SFDVKD. V was clipped by 5 bases and J by 6 bases; unmatched bases: 6. The CDR3 runs to 15 residues. The CDR3 coding sequence is TGTGCCACCAGTGCCGGACAGGGGGCACGGGATACGCAGTATTTT. Residues: CATSAGQGARDTQYF.

This clonotype was picked up many times. The chain recombines TRBV29-1 with TRBJ1-1, with D hard to call. The CDR3 runs 13 residues. The germline V gene encodes CDR1 SQVTM and CDR2 ANQGSEA. The germline V and J ends were trimmed by 4 bases and 1 base, with 10 bases remaining between them. CDR3 amino acids: CSVAPAQNTEAFF. The CDR3 DNA is TGCAGCGTTGCCCCGGCCCAGAACACTGAAGCTTTCTTT.

This clonotype was seen a handful of times. The chain carries TRBV27 and TRBJ2-1; D is unresolved. Trimming removed 9 bases from V and 3 bases from J, with 6 bases in between. Per germline, CDR1 MNHEY and CDR2 SMNVEV (reference sequence). This CDR3 is 11 amino acids long. The CDR3 nucleotides are TGTGCCAGTAGGTACTACAATGAGCAGTTCTTC. Its translation: CASRYYNEQFF.

There are a few counts of this clonotype. The chain carries TRBV12-3 or TRBV12-4 and TRBJ2-6; the D is unclear. V lost 3 bases and J 0 bases, leaving 9 bases between the germline ends. The CDR3 consists of 16 residues. CDR3 region: CASSLMAGSGANVLTF. CDR3 sequence (DNA): TGTGCCAGCAGTTTGATGGCAGGCTCTGGGGCCAACGTCCTGACTTTC.

This clonotype came up a few times. This sequence joins TRBV7-4 and TRBJ2-1; no clear D gene. The CDR3 extends over 9 amino acids. With 9 bases removed from V and 5 bases from J, the gap between germline ends came to 2 bases. CDR1 is SGHVT and CDR2 is SQSDAQ in the germline V gene. The CDR3 sequence is CARNNEQFF. The CDR3 nucleotides read TGTGCCAGAAACAATGAGCAGTTCTTC.

This clonotype showed up just a few times. The chain combines TRBV13 with TRBJ2-6; no clear D. The CDR3 is 17 amino acids. Germline V lookup: CDR1 PRHDT, CDR2 FYEKMQ (reference sequence). Trimming removed 6 bases from V and 0 bases from J, with 15 bases in between. DNA for the CDR3: TGTGCCAGCAGTCTAAGAAGGGTCCCCTCTGGGGCCAACGTCCTGACTTTC. Translated, it gives CASSLRRVPSGANVLTF.

The chain couples TRBV21-1 to TRBJ2-3; the table assigns TRBD2, which was not confirmed against the DNA. TRBV21-1 is a pseudogene. The CDR3 sequence is 18 residues long. The CDR3 spells CASSKEPSGEISTDTQYF. CDR3 sequence (DNA): TGTGCCAGCAGCAAAGAACCTAGCGGAGAGATAAGCACAGATACGCAGTATTTT.

The chain combines TRBV6-1 with TRBJ1-5; a weak D match, TRBD1 (6 bases). The CDR3 totals 15 residues. V dropped 0 bases and J dropped 4 bases, with 10 bases sitting between them. Germline assignment: CDR1 MNHNS and CDR2 SASEGT. The CDR3 bases are TGTGCCAGCAGTGAAGCGGGACACAATAATCAGCCCCAGCATTTT. Translated: CASSEAGHNNQPQHF.

Only a few counts were recorded for this clonotype. J is TRBJ2-3 and V is TRBV5-6; D remains ambiguous. Trimming removed 6 bases from V and 0 bases from J, with 14 bases in between. The CDR3 totals 15 residues. Germline CDR1 SGHDT, CDR2 YYEEEE. The CDR3 DNA reads as TGTGCCAGCAACAAATCGCCGACCAGCACAGATACGCAGTATTTT. Protein product: CASNKSPTSTDTQYF.

The rearrangement links TRBV7-2 to TRBJ2-1, with TRBD2 matching 8 bases. CDR3 length: 18 amino acids. Germline loops: CDR1 SGHTA, CDR2 FQGNSA. V was pared by 2 bases and J by 4 bases, with 13 bases of the junction left unmatched. The CDR3 loop reads CASSLSLVAGLNYNEQFF. CDR3 sequence (DNA): TGTGCCAGCAGCTTAAGTTTGGTAGCGGGGCTAAATTACAATGAGCAGTTCTTC.

In its sample, this clonotype was seen many times. The rearrangement uses TRBV6-5 and TRBJ2-1, with 10 nucleotides matching TRBD2. V trimming: 6 bases; J trimming: 5 bases; junction bases outside the gene matches: 7. Germline CDR1 and CDR2: MNHEY and SVGAGI. The CDR3 has 15 amino acids. This chain's CDR3 is CASSSLAGRNNEQFF. The CDR3 nucleotides are TGTGCCAGCAGCTCACTAGCGGGAAGAAACAATGAGCAGTTCTTC.

The chain recombines TRBV28 with TRBJ2-7, with D perhaps matching TRBD1 or TRBD2 (5 bases each). This CDR3 contains 14 residues. V lost 4 bases and J lost 2, with 12 bases in between. CDR1 MDHEN and CDR2 SYDVKM come from the germline V gene. In DNA form, the CDR3 reads TGTGCCAGCAGTTATCTAGGGGACGCCTACGAGCAGTACTTC. Amino acid sequence: CASSYLGDAYEQYF.

Comment on this clonotype: The junction and the germline gene differ at one end; a read error may be behind it. The chain uses TRBV27 and TRBJ1-2; D not resolved. The CDR3 is 13 amino acids. Germline V lookup: CDR1 MNHEY, CDR2 SMNVEV (reference sequence). CDR3 coding DNA: TGTGCCAGCGCAAGGCTATCTAACTATGGCCACACCTTC. This encodes CASARLSNYGHTF.

V usage is TRBV28 and J usage is TRBJ2-5, with D tentatively TRBD2 (5 bases). Germline CDR1 is MDHEN and CDR2 is SYDVKM. This CDR3 comprises 15 residues. Deletions cut 2 bases from V and 2 bases from J, with 12 bases between. The CDR3 is CASSLKLAHQETQYF. CDR3 DNA: TGTGCCAGCAGTTTAAAGCTAGCCCATCAAGAGACCCAGTACTTC.

The V and J genes are TRBV12-3 or TRBV12-4 and TRBJ2-5; D is possibly TRBD1 or TRBD2 (5 bases each). The CDR3 extends over 15 amino acids. Deletions cut 6 bases from V and 5 bases from J, with 19 bases between. In nucleotides, the CDR3 is TGTGCCAGCAGCCTCCGCCGAGGGGCACGGGAGACCCAGTACTTC. Encoded protein: CASSLRRGARETQYF.

This chain uses TRBV7-2 with TRBJ2-5, with no clear D. Deletions cut 5 bases from V and 4 bases from J, with 5 bases between. The length of the CDR3 is 11 residues. CDR1 and CDR2 from the germline V gene are SGHTA and FQGNSA. CDR3 protein: CASSGSETQYF. CDR3 in DNA: TGTGCCAGCAGCGGATCAGAGACCCAGTACTTC.

This chain connects TRBV11-3 to TRBJ1-1; 7 nucleotides align to TRBD1. CDR1 is SGHNT, CDR2 YENEEA, per germline. This CDR3 has 11 amino acids. After removal of 5 bases from V and 7 bases from J, the junction contained 1 base not matched to a gene. The CDR3 loop is CASSRGREAFF. The CDR3 bases are TGTGCCAGCAGCAGGGGGCGTGAAGCTTTCTTT.

This clonotype was counted between two and nine times. This chain connects TRBV7-2 to TRBJ2-3, with D uncertain. The V gene lost 5 bases and the J gene lost 6 bases, with 9 bases spanning the gap. The CDR3 is 12 residues long. Looked up from germline, CDR1 is SGHTA and CDR2 is FQGNSA. This CDR3 reads CASSPSLDTQYF. CDR3 coding DNA: TGTGCCAGCAGCCCATCCTTGGATACGCAGTATTTT.

The rearrangement uses TRBV12-3 or TRBV12-4 and TRBJ2-3, with 10 nucleotides matching TRBD2. The CDR3 runs 16 residues. Trimming cost V 6 bases and J 6 bases; bases outside gene matches: 12. This CDR3 reads CASSYGLAVDRDTQYF. For the CDR3, the DNA is TGTGCCAGCAGCTATGGACTAGCGGTGGACCGGGATACGCAGTATTTT.

A few counts support this clonotype. The rearrangement joins TRBV6-5 to TRBJ1-1, with TRBD1 matching 8 bases. Germline CDR1 MNHEY, CDR2 SVGAGI. The length of the CDR3 is 14 residues. Losses at the gene ends were 6 bases for V and 4 bases for J; bases not matched to a gene: 7. For the CDR3, the DNA is TGTGCCAGCAGAGCGGGACAGGAGGCCACTGAAGCTTTCTTT. Its protein product is CASRAGQEATEAFF.